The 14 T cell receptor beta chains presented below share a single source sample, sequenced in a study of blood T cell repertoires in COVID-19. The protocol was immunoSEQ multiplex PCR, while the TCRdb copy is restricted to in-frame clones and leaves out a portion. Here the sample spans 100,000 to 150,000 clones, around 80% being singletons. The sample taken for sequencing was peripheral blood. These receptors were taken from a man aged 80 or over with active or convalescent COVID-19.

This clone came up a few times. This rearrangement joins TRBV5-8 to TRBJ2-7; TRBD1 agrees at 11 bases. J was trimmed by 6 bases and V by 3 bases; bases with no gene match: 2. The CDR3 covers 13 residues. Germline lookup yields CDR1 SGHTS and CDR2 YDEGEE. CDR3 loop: CASSSDRGREQYF. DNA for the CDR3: TGTGCCAGCAGCTCGGACAGGGGGCGCGAGCAGTACTTC.

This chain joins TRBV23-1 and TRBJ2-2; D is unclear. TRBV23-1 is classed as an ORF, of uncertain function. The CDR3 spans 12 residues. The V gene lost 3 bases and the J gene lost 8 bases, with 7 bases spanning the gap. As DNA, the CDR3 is TGCGCCAGCAGTCAGAAACAGGGGGAGCTGTTTTTT. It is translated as CASSQKQGELFF.

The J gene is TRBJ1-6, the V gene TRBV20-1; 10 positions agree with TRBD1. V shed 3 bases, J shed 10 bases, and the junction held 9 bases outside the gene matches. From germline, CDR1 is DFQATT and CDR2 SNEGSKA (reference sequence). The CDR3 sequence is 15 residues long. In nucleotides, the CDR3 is TGCAGTGCTAGTACCGACAGGGGGCGAGAATCACCCCTCCACTTT. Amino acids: CSASTDRGRESPLHF.

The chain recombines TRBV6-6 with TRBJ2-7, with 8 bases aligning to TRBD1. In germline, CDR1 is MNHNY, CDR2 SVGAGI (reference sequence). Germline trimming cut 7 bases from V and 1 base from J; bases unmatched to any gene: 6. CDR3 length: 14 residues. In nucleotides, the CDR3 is TGTGCCAGCAAAATGACAGGGGATTCCTACGAGCAGTACTTC. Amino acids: CASKMTGDSYEQYF.

The CDR3 loop is CASSPRGGDTMNTEAFF. Written as DNA, the CDR3 is TGTGCCAGCAGCCCCCGTGGCGGGGATACTATGAACACTGAAGCTTTCTTT. This chain uses TRBV7-9 with TRBJ1-1; no reliable D call. Germline V lookup: CDR1 SEHNR, CDR2 FQNEAQ (reference sequence). Between the trimmed V and J ends, which lost 5 bases and 0 bases, there was a span of 19 bases. This CDR3 contains 17 residues.

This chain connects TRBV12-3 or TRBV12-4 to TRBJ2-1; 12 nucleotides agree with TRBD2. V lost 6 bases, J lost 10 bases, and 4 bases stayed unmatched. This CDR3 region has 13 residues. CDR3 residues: CASSGLAGKEQFF. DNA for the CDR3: TGTGCCAGCAGCGGACTAGCGGGGAAGGAGCAGTTCTTC.

Written as DNA, the CDR3 is TGTGCCAGCAGCGCCCAGCCAGGGGGCCCCCTTGGGGAGCTGTTTTTT. This sequence encodes CASSAQPGGPLGELFF. The gene calls are TRBV11-2 and TRBJ2-2, with TRBD1 identical over 8 bases. This CDR3 spans 16 amino acids. Germline trimming cut 5 bases from V and 8 bases from J; bases unmatched to any gene: 13. CDR1 and CDR2 (germline): SGHAT, FQNNGV.

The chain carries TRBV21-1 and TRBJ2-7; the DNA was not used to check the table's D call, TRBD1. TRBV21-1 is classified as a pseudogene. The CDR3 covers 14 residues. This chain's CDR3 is CARRTGIKGDEQYF. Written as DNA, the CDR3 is TGTGCCAGGAGGACAGGGATAAAGGGGGACGAGCAGTACTTC.

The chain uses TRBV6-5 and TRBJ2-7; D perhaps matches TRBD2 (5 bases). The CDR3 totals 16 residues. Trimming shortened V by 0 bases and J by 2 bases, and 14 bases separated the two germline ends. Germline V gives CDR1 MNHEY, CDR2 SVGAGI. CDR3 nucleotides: TGTGCCAGCAGTTACTCGATGCCGGGGAACGCCTACGAGCAGTACTTC. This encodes CASSYSMPGNAYEQYF.

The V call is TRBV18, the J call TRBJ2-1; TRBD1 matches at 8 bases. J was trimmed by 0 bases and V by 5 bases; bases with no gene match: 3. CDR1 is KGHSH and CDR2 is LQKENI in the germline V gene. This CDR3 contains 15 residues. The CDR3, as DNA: TGTGCCAGCTCAGACAGGGGATACTCCTACAATGAGCAGTTCTTC. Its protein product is CASSDRGYSYNEQFF.

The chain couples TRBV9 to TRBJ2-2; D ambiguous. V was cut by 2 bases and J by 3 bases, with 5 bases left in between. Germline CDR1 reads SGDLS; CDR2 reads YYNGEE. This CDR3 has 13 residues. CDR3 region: CASSVQYTGELFF. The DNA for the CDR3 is TGTGCCAGCAGCGTTCAGTACACCGGGGAGCTGTTTTTT.

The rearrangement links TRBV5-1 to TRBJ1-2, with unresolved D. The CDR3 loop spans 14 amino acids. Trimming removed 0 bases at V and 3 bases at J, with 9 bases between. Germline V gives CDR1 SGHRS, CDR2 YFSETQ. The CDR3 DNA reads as TGCGCCAGCAGCTTGGCCGAGGGTTACTATGGCTACACCTTC. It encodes CASSLAEGYYGYTF.

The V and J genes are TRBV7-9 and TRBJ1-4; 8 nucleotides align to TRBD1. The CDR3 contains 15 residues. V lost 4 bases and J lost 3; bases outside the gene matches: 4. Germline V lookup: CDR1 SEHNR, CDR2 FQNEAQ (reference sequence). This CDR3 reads CASSSGTGANEKLFF. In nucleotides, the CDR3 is TGTGCCAGCAGCTCCGGGACAGGTGCTAATGAAAAACTGTTTTTT.

The CDR3 is CASSRGDSGELFF. The CDR3 coding sequence is TGTGCCAGCAGCCGGGGTGATTCCGGGGAGCTGTTTTTT. The chain is built from TRBV7-3 and TRBJ2-2, with a possible D match to TRBD2 (5 bases). CDR3 length: 13 residues. Germline V gives CDR1 SGHTA, CDR2 FQGTGA. Deletions cut 5 bases from V and 6 bases from J, with 10 bases between. The full variable domain, rest sourced from reference TRBV7-3 and TRBJ2-2, is GAGVSQTPSNKVTEKGKYVELRCDPISGHTALYWYRQSLGQGPEFLIYFQGTGAADDSGLPNDRFFAVRPEGSVSTLKIQRTERGDSAVYLCASSRGDSGELFFGEGSRLTVL.